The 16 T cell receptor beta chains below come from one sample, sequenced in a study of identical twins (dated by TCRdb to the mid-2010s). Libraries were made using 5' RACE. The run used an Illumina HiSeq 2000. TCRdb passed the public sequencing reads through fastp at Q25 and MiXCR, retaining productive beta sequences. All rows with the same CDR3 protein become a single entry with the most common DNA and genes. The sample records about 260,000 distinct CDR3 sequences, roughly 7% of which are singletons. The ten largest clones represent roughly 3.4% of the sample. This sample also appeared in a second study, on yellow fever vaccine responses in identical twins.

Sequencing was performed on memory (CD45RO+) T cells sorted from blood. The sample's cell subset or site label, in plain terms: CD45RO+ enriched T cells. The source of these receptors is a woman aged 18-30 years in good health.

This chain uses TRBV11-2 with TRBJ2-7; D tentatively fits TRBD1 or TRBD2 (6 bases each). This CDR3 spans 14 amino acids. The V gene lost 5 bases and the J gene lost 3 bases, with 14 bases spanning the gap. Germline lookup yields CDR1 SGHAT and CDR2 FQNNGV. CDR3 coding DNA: TGTGCCAGCAGCCCCTCGGGGGCAGTCTACGAGCAGTACTTC. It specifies CASSPSGAVYEQYF.

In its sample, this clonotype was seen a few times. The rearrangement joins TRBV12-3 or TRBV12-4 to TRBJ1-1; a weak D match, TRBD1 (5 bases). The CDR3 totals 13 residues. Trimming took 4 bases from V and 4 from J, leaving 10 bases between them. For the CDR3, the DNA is TGTGCCAGCAGTTCAGACAGTAGCACTGAAGCTTTCTTT. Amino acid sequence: CASSSDSSTEAFF.

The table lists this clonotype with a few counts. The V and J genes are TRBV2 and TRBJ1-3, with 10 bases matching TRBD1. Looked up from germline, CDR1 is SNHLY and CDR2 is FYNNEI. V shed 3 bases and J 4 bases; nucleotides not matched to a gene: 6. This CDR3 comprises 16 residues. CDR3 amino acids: CASSEETGGMGNTIYF. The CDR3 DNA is TGTGCCAGCAGTGAGGAGACAGGGGGCATGGGAAACACCATATATTTT.

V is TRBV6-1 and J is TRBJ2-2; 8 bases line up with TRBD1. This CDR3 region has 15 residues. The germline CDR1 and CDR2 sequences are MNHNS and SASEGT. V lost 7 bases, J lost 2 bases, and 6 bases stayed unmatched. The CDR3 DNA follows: TGTGCCAGCACCCGAGGGACAGGAAACACCGGGGAGCTGTTTTTT. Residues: CASTRGTGNTGELFF.

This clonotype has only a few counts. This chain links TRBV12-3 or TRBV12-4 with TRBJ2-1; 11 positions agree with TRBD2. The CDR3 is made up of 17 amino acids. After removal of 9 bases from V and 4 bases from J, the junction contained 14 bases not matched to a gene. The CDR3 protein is CASRTLGGTSGYNEQFF. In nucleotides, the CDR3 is TGTGCCAGTAGAACCCTCGGGGGGACTAGCGGTTACAATGAGCAGTTCTTC.

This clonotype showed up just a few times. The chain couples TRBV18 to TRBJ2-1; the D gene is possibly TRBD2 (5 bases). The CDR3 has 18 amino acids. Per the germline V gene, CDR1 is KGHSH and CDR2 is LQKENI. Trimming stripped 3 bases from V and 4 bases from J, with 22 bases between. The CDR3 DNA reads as TGTGCCAGCTCACCCCGGAGGCCTTCAGAATTGATATACAATGAGCAGTTCTTC. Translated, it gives CASSPRRPSELIYNEQFF.

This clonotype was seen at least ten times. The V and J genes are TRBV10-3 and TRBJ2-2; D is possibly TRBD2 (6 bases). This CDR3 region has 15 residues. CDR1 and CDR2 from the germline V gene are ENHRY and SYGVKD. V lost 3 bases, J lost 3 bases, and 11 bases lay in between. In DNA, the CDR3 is TGTGCCATCAGTGATGATGGAGGGCACACCGGGGAGCTGTTTTTT. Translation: CAISDDGGHTGELFF.

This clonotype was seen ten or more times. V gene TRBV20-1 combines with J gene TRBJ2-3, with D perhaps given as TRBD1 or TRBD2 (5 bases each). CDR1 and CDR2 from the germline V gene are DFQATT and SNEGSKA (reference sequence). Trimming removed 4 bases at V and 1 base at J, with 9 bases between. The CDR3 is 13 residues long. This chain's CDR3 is CSANRDRTDTQYF. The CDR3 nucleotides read TGCAGTGCTAACCGGGACCGCACAGATACGCAGTATTTT.

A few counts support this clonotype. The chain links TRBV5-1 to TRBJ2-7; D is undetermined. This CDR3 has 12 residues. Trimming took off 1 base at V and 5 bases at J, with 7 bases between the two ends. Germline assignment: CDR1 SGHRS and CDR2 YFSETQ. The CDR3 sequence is CASSLPANEQYF. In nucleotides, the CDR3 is TGCGCCAGCAGCTTGCCCGCGAACGAGCAGTACTTC.

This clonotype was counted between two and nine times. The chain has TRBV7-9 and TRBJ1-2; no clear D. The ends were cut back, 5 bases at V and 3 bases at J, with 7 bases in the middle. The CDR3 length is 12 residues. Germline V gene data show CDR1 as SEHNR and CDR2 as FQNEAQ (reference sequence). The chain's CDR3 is CASSLDHYGYTF. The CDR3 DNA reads TGTGCCAGCAGCCTGGACCACTATGGCTACACCTTC.

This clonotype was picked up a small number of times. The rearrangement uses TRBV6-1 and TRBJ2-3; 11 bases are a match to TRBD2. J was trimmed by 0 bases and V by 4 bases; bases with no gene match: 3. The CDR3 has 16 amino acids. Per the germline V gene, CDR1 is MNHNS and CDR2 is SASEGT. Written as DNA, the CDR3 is TGTGCCAGCAGTGGGGGACTAGCGGTGAGCACAGATACGCAGTATTTT. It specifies CASSGGLAVSTDTQYF.

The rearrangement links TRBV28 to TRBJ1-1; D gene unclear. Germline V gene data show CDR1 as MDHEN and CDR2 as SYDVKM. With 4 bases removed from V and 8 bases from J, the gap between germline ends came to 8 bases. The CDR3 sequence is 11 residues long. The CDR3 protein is CASSSTEEAFF. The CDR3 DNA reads TGTGCCAGCAGTTCAACCGAGGAAGCTTTCTTT.

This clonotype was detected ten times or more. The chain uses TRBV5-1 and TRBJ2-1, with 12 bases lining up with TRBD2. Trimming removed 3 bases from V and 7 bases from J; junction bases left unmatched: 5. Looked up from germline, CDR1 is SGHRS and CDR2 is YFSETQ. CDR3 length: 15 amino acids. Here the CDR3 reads CASSSKTSGRNEQFF. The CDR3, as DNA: TGCGCCAGCAGCTCTAAGACTAGCGGGAGAAATGAGCAGTTCTTC.

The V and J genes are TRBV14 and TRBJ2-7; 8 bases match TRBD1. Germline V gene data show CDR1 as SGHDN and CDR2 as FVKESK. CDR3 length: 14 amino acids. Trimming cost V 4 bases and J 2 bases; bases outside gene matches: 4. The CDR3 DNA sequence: TGTGCCAGCAGCCCGACAGGGGCGGCCTACGAGCAGTACTTC. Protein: CASSPTGAAYEQYF.

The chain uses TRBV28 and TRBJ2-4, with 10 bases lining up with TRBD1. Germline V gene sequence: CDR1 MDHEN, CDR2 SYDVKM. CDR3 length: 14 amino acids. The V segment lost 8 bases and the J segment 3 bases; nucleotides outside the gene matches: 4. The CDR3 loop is CASGTGEVKNIQYF. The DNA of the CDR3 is TGTGCCAGCGGGACAGGGGAAGTCAAAAACATTCAGTACTTC. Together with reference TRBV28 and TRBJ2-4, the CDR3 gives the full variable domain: DVKVTQSSRYLVKRTGEKVFLECVQDMDHENMFWYRQDPGLGLRLIYFSYDVKMKEKGDIPEGYSVSREKKERFSLILESASTNQTSMYLCASGTGEVKNIQYFGAGTRLSVL.

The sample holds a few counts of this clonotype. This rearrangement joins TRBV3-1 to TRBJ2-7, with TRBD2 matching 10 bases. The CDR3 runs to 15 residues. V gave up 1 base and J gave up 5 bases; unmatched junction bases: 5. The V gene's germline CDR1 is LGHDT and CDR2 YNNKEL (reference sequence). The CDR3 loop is CASSQVTSGKHEQYF. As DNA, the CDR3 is TGTGCCAGCAGCCAAGTTACTAGCGGGAAACACGAGCAGTACTTC.